These 9 T cell receptor beta chains were sequenced from one sample in a study. Using its own MiXCR run on the 5' RACE reads, TCRdb lists one record per CDR3 protein. The table has about 42,000 distinct CDR3 sequences, around 20% seen once. Cells sorted as Tregs were CD4+, CD25+ and CD127-/low. What was sequenced was Tregs sorted from blood. The receptors here all came from a female donor with breast cancer.

The chain carries TRBV30 and TRBJ1-4, with 11 bases lining up with TRBD1. V lost 0 bases to trimming and J lost 7 bases; unmatched junction nucleotides: 1. CDR3 size: 14 residues. Germline V CDR1 and CDR2: GTSNPN, SVGIG (reference sequence). The CDR3: CAWSVGTGGEKLFF. The CDR3 DNA sequence: TGTGCCTGGAGTGTTGGGACAGGGGGTGAAAAACTGTTTTTT.

This clonotype was counted between two and nine times. V gene TRBV20-1 combines with J gene TRBJ1-3, with D unclear. V was clipped by 3 bases and J by 0 bases, with 15 bases between them. Germline values: CDR1 DFQATT, CDR2 SNEGSKA (reference sequence). This CDR3 contains 16 residues. As DNA, the CDR3 is TGCAGTGCTAGGGGGATTGGCAGATCCTCTGGAAACACCATATATTTT. Translation: CSARGIGRSSGNTIYF.

The chain carries TRBV9 and TRBJ2-3; D remains unclear. This CDR3 contains 14 residues. The germline CDR1 and CDR2 sequences are SGDLS and YYNGEE. V shed 4 bases and J shed 4 bases, with 13 bases lying between them. CDR3 sequence: CASSSGPIADTQYF. In DNA form, the CDR3 reads TGTGCCAGCAGCTCCGGTCCGATCGCAGATACGCAGTATTTT.

This clonotype showed up many times. The chain couples TRBV4-1 to TRBJ2-7; 7 positions agree with TRBD1. The V gene's germline CDR1 is MGHRA and CDR2 YSYEKL. The CDR3 sequence is 15 residues long. V was pared by 0 bases and J by 4 bases, with 6 bases of the junction left unmatched. CDR3 bases: TGCGCCAGCAGCCAAGATACAGGGGTCCTATACGAGCAGTACTTC. This codes for CASSQDTGVLYEQYF.

Regarding this clonotype: Lacking the conserved final phenylalanine or tryptophan, this CDR3 likely reflects a read error. This chain uses TRBV5-4 with TRBJ1-4; the D is unclear. CDR3 length: 15 amino acids. Per the germline V gene, CDR1 is SGHNT and CDR2 is YYREEE (reference sequence). CDR3 sequence: CASSLANYGNEKLFS. For the CDR3, the DNA is TGTGCCAGCAGCTTGGCTAATTACGGGAACGAAAAGCTGTTTTCT.

V gene TRBV4-1 combines with J gene TRBJ1-3; D gene unclear. V lost 1 base and J 4 bases, leaving 14 bases between the germline ends. The CDR3 covers 16 residues. Germline-derived CDR1 and CDR2 are MGHRA and YSYEKL. The CDR3 loop is CASSQVSAAGGNTIYF. The CDR3 DNA reads TGCGCCAGCAGCCAAGTTTCCGCGGCAGGAGGAAACACCATATATTTT.

Many counts were recorded for this clonotype. The V call is TRBV7-9, the J call TRBJ2-7, with TRBD2 identical over 11 bases. Germline CDR1 and CDR2: SEHNR and FQNEAQ (reference sequence). The CDR3 has 17 residues. V lost 4 bases and J lost 0; bases outside the gene matches: 8. The CDR3 DNA reads as TGTGCCAGCAGCTACGGGACTAGCGGCTCAAGCTCCTACGAGCAGTACTTC. Translating gives CASSYGTSGSSSYEQYF. Variable domain in full (rest from reference TRBV7-9 and TRBJ2-7): DTGVSQNPRHKITKRGQNVTFRCDPISEHNRLYWYRQTLGQGPEFLTYFQNEAQLEKSRLLSDRFSAERPKGSFSTLEIQRTEQGDSAMYLCASSYGTSGSSSYEQYFGPGTRLTVT.

As for this clonotype: With a much larger clone just one base away, this may be a read error. The chain joins TRBV5-6 to TRBJ1-2, with TRBD1 as a possible D gene (5 bases). The length of the CDR3 is 16 residues. Germline V gene lookup returns CDR1 SGHDT and CDR2 YYEEEE. The CDR3 DNA reads as TGTGCCAGCAGCTTGGGCGGCAGGGACGGAGGATATGGCCACACCTTC. This gives the protein CASSLGGRDGGYGHTF. The whole variable domain, remainder taken from reference TRBV5-6 and TRBJ1-2, is DAGVTQSPTHLIKTRGQQVTLRCSPKSGHDTVSWYQQALGQGPQFIFQYYEEEERQRGNFPDRFSGHQFPNYSSELNVNALLLGDSALYLCASSLGGRDGGYGHTFGSGTRLTVV.

The chain has TRBV9 and TRBJ2-1; D gene unclear. Trimming removed 0 bases at V and 7 bases at J, with 8 bases between. Per germline, CDR1 SGDLS and CDR2 YYNGEE. This CDR3 is 13 amino acids long. The CDR3 nucleotides are TGTGCCAGCAGCGTAGTTGACGGGAATGAGCAGTTCTTC. It specifies CASSVVDGNEQFF. Using reference TRBV9 and TRBJ2-1 for the parts outside the CDR3, the full variable domain is DSGVTQTPKHLITATGQRVTLRCSPRSGDLSVYWYQQSLDQGLQFLIQYYNGEERAKGNILERFSAQQFPDLHSELNLSSLELGDSALYFCASSVVDGNEQFFGPGTRLTVL.